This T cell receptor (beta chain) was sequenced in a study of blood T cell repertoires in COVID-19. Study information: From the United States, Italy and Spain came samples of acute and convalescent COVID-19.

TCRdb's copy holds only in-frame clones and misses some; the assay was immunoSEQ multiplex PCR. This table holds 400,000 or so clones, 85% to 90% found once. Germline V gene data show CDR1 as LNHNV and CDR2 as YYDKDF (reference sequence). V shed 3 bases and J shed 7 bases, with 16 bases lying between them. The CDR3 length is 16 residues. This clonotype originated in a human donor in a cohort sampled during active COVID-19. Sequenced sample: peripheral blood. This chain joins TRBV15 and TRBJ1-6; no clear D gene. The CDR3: CATSSLRFGVNSPLHF. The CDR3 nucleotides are TGTGCCACCAGCAGCCTCCGGTTCGGTGTAAATTCACCCCTCCACTTT.